Sequencing of this TCR beta chain was carried out in a study of cytomegalovirus exposure and HLA in healthy donors. Study-wide points: Overall, roughly 160 TCR beta chains were annotated as cytomegalovirus-associated.

Points on this clone: The antigen remains unidentified.

TCRdb keeps only in-frame clones here, not all; method: immunoSEQ multiplex PCR. The repertoire holds about 240,000 clones, with 85% to 90% as singletons. The sequence came from a man between 18 and 35 years old in good health and CMV-seronegative. The sequenced sample consisted of PBMCs.

The CDR3 sequence is CASSLGPVEQYF. The CDR3, as DNA: TGTGCCAGCAGCTTGGGGCCAGTTGAGCAGTACTTC. The V and J genes are TRBV7-2 and TRBJ2-7; D is possibly TRBD1 (5 bases). CDR1 is SGHTA, CDR2 FQGNSA, per germline. The CDR3 is 12 amino acids. V was pared by 3 bases and J by 7 bases, with 10 bases between.